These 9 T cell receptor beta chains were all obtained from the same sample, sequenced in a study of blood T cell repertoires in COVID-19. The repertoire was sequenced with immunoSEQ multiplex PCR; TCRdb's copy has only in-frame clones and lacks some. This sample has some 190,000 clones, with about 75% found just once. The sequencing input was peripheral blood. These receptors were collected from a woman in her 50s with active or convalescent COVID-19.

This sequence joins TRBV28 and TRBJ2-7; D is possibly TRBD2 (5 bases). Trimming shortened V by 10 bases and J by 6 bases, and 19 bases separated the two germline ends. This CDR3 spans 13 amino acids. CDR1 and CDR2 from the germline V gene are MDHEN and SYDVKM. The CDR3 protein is CATGGPVLAEQYF. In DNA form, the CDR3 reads TGTGCCACCGGCGGGCCTGTTCTAGCCGAGCAGTACTTC.

The DNA of the CDR3 is TGTGCCAGCAGCCAGGATGGGCGATATTTGGGAAACACCATATATTTT. This gives the protein CASSQDGRYLGNTIYF. The chain employs TRBV5-8 and TRBJ1-3; D is unresolved. With 4 bases removed from V and 4 bases from J, the gap between germline ends came to 18 bases. Germline CDR1 is SGHTS and CDR2 is YDEGEE. The CDR3 extends over 16 amino acids.

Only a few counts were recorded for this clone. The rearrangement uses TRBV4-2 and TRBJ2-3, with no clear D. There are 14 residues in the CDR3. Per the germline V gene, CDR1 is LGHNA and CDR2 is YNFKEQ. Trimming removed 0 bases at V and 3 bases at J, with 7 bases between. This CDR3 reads CASSQDFGTDTQYF. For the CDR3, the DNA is TGTGCCAGCAGCCAAGATTTCGGGACAGATACGCAGTATTTT.

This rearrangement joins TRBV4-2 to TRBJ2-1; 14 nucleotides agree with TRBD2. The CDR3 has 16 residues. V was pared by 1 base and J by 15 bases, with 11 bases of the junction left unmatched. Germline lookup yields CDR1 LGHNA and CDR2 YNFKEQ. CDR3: CASSQVGTSGRGRMFF. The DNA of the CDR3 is TGTGCCAGCAGCCAAGTAGGGACTAGCGGGAGAGGGAGGATGTTCTTC.

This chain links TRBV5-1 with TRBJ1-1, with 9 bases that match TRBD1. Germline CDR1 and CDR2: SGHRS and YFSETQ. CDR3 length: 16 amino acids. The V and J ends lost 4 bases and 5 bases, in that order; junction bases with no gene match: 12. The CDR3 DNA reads TGCGCCAGCAGCCCCAACAGGGGGCAAGTTGGTACTGAAGCTTTCTTT. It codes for CASSPNRGQVGTEAFF.

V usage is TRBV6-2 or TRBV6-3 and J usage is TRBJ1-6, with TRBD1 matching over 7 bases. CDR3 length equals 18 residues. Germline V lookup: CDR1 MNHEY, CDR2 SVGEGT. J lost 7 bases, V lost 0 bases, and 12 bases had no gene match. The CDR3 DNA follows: TGTGCCAGCAGTTACTCATTGACAGGGCCGAGGGGGAATTCACCCCTCCACTTT. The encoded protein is CASSYSLTGPRGNSPLHF.

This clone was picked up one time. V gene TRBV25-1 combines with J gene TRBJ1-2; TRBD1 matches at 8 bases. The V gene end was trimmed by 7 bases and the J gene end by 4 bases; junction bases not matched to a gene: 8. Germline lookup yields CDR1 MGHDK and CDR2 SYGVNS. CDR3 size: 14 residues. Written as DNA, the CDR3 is TGTGCCAGCACCCCAGGACAGGGCGCCTATGGCTACACCTTC. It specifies CASTPGQGAYGYTF.

CDR3 in DNA: TGTGCCAGCGGGGTTGAGACAGGGCGAAATCAGCCCCAGCATTTT. It codes for CASGVETGRNQPQHF. This chain connects TRBV2 to TRBJ1-5, with 7 nucleotides matching TRBD1. Per germline, CDR1 SNHLY and CDR2 FYNNEI. Trimming took 8 bases from V and 4 from J; bases not matched to a gene: 11. The CDR3 is 15 amino acids.

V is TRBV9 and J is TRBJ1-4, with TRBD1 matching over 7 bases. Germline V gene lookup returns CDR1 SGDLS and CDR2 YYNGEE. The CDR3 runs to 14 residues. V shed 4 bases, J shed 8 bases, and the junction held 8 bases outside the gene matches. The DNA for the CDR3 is TGTGCCAGCAGCCCTTGGGACAGAGGGGAAAAACTGTTTTTT. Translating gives CASSPWDRGEKLFF.